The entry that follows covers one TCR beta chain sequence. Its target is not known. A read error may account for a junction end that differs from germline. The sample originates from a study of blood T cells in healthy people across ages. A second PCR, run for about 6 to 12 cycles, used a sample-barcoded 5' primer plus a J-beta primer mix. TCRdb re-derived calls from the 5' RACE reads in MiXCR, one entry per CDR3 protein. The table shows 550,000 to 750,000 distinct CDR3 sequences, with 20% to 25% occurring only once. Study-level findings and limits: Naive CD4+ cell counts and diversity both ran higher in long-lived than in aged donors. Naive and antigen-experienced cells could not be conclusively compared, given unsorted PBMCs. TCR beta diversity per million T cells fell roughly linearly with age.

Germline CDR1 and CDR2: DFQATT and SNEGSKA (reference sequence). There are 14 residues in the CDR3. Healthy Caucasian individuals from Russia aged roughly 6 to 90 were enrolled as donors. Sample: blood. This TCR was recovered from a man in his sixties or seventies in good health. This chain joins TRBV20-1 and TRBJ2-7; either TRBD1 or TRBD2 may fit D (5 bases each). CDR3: CSARIRDGAYGQYF. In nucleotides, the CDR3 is TGCAGTGCTAGAATCAGGGACGGAGCATACGGGCAGTACTTC.